The 9 T cell receptor beta chains in this list originate from one sample, sequenced in a study of blood T cell repertoires in COVID-19. The assay was immunoSEQ multiplex PCR, and TCRdb's table has in-frame clones only and misses some. This sample carries 150,000 to 180,000 clones, approximately 83% of them seen once, and the ten largest clones take over 25%. The sequenced sample consisted of peripheral blood. The receptors shown here come from a woman aged 55-70 years with acute or convalescent COVID-19.

The V call is TRBV4-1, the J call TRBJ2-2, with unresolved D. V lost 0 bases and J 2 bases, leaving 10 bases between the germline ends. CDR1 and CDR2 from the germline V gene are MGHRA and YSYEKL. The CDR3 is 16 residues long. This chain's CDR3 is CASSQDWADNTGELFF. The CDR3 nucleotides read TGCGCCAGCAGCCAAGATTGGGCCGATAACACCGGGGAGCTGTTTTTT.

The chain joins TRBV12-3 or TRBV12-4 to TRBJ1-2; 8 nucleotides align to TRBD1. The CDR3 extends over 13 amino acids. The junction had 5 bases not matched to a gene; V was cut back by 3 bases and J by 8 bases. DNA of the CDR3: TGTGCCAGCAGTTTCGGACAGGGTCAAGGCTACACCTTC. Translation: CASSFGQGQGYTF.

Only a few counts were recorded for this clone. This chain joins TRBV19 and TRBJ1-1; 7 bases map to TRBD1. The CDR3 is 15 amino acids. V lost 3 bases and J lost 4; bases outside the gene matches: 8. Per the germline V gene, CDR1 is LNHDA and CDR2 is SQIVND (reference sequence). The CDR3: CASSIGQDVGTEAFF. CDR3 nucleotide sequence: TGTGCCAGTAGTATTGGACAGGACGTCGGCACTGAAGCTTTCTTT.

The rearrangement uses TRBV19 and TRBJ1-2; TRBD1 matches at 11 bases. Germline V gene sequence: CDR1 LNHDA, CDR2 SQIVND (reference sequence). The ends lost 7 bases at V and 8 bases at J; junction bases unmatched: 12. The CDR3 loop spans 15 amino acids. This CDR3 is CASMPTDRGPGGYTF. DNA for the CDR3: TGTGCCAGTATGCCCACGGACAGGGGGCCGGGCGGCTACACCTTC.

This chain links TRBV2 with TRBJ1-3, with TRBD1 matching over 9 bases. Germline trimming cut 6 bases from V and 0 bases from J; bases unmatched to any gene: 6. There are 16 residues in the CDR3. Germline CDR1 reads SNHLY; CDR2 reads FYNNEI. The CDR3 nucleotides read TGTGCCAGCAGCGGACAGGGGCGCTCCTCTGGAAACACCATATATTTT. Translation: CASSGQGRSSGNTIYF.

This chain uses TRBV3-1 (or the pseudogene TRBV3-2) with TRBJ2-1; 7 bases match TRBD1. The junction had 2 bases not matched to a gene; V was cut back by 3 bases and J by 9 bases. The CDR3 runs to 12 residues. Per germline, CDR1 LGHDT and CDR2 YNNKEL (reference sequence). The CDR3 protein is CASSQYRGEQFF. CDR3 in DNA: TGTGCCAGCAGCCAGTACAGGGGTGAGCAGTTCTTC.

This chain uses TRBV21-1 with TRBJ1-1; TRBD1, as called in the table, went unchecked against the DNA. TRBV21-1 is designated a pseudogene. The CDR3 spans 14 residues. CDR3 nucleotides: TGTGCCAGCAGCAAGGGGACAGTCGGCACTGAAGCTTTCTTT. This encodes CASSKGTVGTEAFF.

As concerns this clone: This sample also contains other DNA sequences that code for the same CDR3. This chain uses TRBV6-1 with TRBJ2-7; the D gene is possibly TRBD2 (5 bases). From germline, CDR1 is MNHNS and CDR2 SASEGT. The V gene lost 3 bases and the J gene lost 2 bases, with 11 bases spanning the gap. The CDR3 has 14 amino acids. The CDR3 region is CASSDQDYTYEQYF. CDR3 DNA: TGTGCCAGCAGTGATCAAGACTACACCTACGAGCAGTACTTC.

CDR3 nucleotide sequence: TGCGCCAGCAGCCAAAAAAGGGAGCGCACTGAAGCTTTCTTT. Translating it yields CASSQKRERTEAFF. V and J are TRBV4-1 and TRBJ1-1, with D uncertain. CDR1 is MGHRA and CDR2 is YSYEKL in the germline V gene. This CDR3 has 14 amino acids. The ends were cut back, 2 bases at V and 4 bases at J, with 11 bases in the middle.